This T cell receptor (beta chain) was sequenced in a study of blood T cell repertoires in COVID-19. In germline, CDR1 is MDHEN, CDR2 SYDVKM. V shed 4 bases and J 1 base; nucleotides not matched to a gene: 10. The CDR3 is 17 residues long. This clone was detected only once. Sequencing used immunoSEQ multiplex PCR; TCRdb keeps in-frame clones, though not all of them. The sample has 150,000 or so clones, about four fifths seen once. The sequencing sample was made of peripheral blood. The chain couples TRBV28 to TRBJ1-2, with 9 positions matching TRBD1. The sequence was collected from a woman aged 70-85 years with COVID-19, enrolled during active disease. CDR3 loop: CASSSPGQGTLNYGYTF. The CDR3 nucleotides read TGTGCCAGCAGTTCACCGGGACAGGGCACCCTTAACTATGGCTACACCTTC.